The present TCR beta chain was sequenced within a study of T-cell memory formation after mild COVID-19. Whole-study context: TCR clusters largely stayed donor specific.

Between the trimmed V and J ends, which lost 3 bases and 4 bases, there was a span of 15 bases. The germline V gene encodes CDR1 KGHSH and CDR2 LQKENI. The length of the CDR3 is 15 residues. MiXCR, applied by TCRdb to the 5' RACE reads, yields one record per CDR3 protein. The data hold 280,000 or so distinct CDR3 sequences, with 8.2% observed a single time. The sequence derives from a man aged 18 to 30 who had mild COVID-19 (a few samples of this study predate the infection). Cell type and time point are not known. This chain connects TRBV18 to TRBJ1-1; the D is unclear. The source material was PBMCs or a T cell subset sorted from them (not recorded which). The CDR3 spells CASSPRTAASTEAFF. The CDR3 bases are TGTGCCAGCTCACCTCGGACGGCGGCGAGCACTGAAGCTTTCTTT.